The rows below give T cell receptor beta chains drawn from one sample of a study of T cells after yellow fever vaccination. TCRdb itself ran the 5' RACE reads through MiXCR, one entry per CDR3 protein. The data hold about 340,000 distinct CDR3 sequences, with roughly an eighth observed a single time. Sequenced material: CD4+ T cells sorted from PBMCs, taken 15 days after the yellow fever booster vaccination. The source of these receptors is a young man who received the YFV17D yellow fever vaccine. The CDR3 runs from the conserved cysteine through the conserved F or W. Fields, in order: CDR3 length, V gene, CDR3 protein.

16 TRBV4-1 CASSQDPLAGSDTQYF
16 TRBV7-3 CASSPVAGQPYNEQFF
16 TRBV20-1 CSARDYGQGKGYGYTF
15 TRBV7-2 CASSSYIGEEHGYTF
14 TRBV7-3 CASSLTGGGNIQYF
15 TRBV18 CASSPWDSQFMGYTF
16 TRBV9 CASSVATGGQGKGYTF
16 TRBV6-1 CASSAPGLAGSETQYF
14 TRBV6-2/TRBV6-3 CASSYSPYGDTQYF
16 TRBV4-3 CASSQDRRQSSYEQYF
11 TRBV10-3 CAIRNTDTQYF
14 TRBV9 CASSVGTNTGELFF
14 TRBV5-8 CASSPWTENTEAFF
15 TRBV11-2 CASSLRRAGNTEAFF
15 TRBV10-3 CASTKGLAGEETQYF
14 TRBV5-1 CASSYGGTGDGYTF
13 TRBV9 CASSAGGGDEQYF
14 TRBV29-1 CSVDRKLIADTQYF
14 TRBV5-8 CASSPGGQVAQQYF
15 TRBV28 CASSQRPRGQDGYTF
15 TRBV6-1 CASSEQPGQGYGYTF
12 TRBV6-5 CASSYSRQEAFF
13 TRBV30 CAWSVAGAAGYTF
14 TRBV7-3 CASSWGQEWDTQYF
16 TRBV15 CATSRAKGASQETQYF
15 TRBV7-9 CASSTMGHGGNTIYF
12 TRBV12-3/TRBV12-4 CASTPGGGEAFF
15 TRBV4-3 CASSQVTTYNSPLHF
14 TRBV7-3 CASPSGGSPYEQYF
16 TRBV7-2 CASSFASDRGRETQYF
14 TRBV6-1 CASSRTGRTGELFF
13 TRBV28 CASTPTVVRTQYF
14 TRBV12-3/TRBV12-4 CASSPTEATYEQYF
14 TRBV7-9 CASSSTGDATEAFF
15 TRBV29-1 CSVRTSGGFYNEQFF
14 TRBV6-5 CASSSYGAHYGYTF
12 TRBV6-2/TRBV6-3 CASSPRSYGYTF
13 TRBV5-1 CASSFRGWETQYF
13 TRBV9 CASSARDFETQYF
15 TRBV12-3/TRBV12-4 CASSFRLAGGYEQYF
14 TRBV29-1 CSVTMTTVVYGYTF
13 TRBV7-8 CASSNRGGLEQFF
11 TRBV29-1 CSGRTGERYTF
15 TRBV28 CASSSLTGGNEKLFF
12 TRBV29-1 CSAVKPGDEAFF
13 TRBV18 CASSMWANQPQHF
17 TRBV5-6 CASSVWTGTTGLETQYF
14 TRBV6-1 CASSEGTLNEKLFF
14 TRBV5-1 CASSPPRSTDTQYF
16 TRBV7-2 CASSQPGRGNQETQYF
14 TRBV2 CASERTGGVWPQHF
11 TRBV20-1 CSARERYGYTF